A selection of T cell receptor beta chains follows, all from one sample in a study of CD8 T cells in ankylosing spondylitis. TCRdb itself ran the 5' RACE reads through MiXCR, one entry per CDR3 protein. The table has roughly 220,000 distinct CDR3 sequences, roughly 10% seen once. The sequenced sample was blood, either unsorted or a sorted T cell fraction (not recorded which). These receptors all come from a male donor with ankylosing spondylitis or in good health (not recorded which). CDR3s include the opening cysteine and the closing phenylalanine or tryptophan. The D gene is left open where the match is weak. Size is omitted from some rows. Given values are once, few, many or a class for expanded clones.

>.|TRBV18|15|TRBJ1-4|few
CASSPNRESNEKLFF
TGTGCCAGCTCACCGAACCGGGAGAGCAATGAAAAACTGTTTTTT
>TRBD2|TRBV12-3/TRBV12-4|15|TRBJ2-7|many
CASSSLAGSSYEQYF
TGTGCCAGCAGTTCCCTAGCGGGGTCTTCCTACGAGCAGTACTTC
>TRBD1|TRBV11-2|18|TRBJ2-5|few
CASSPEGPDRGYQETQYF
TGTGCCAGCAGCCCAGAGGGCCCGGACAGGGGGTACCAAGAGACCCAGTACTTC
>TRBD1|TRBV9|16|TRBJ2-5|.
CASSPRGTGNRETQYF
TGTGCCAGCAGCCCTCGAGGGACAGGGAACCGGGAGACCCAGTACTTC
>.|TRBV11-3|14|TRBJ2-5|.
CASSLGGDQEPQYF
TGTGCCAGCAGCTTAGGTGGGGATCAAGAGCCCCAGTACTTC
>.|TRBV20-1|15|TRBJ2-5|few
CSARVHLPSQETQYF
TGCAGTGCTAGAGTACATCTTCCCAGCCAAGAGACCCAGTACTTC
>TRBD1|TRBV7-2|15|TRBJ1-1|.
CASSIGQGDYTEAFF
TGTGCCAGCAGCATTGGACAGGGGGACTACACTGAAGCTTTCTTT
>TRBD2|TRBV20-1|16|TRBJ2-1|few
CSASDSLAGGPGEQFF
TGCAGTGCTAGCGACTCGCTAGCGGGGGGGCCGGGTGAGCAGTTCTTC
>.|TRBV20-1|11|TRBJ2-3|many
CSARFSDTQYF
TGCAGTGCTAGGTTTTCAGATACGCAGTATTTT
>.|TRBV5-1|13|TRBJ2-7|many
CASSPDSPYEQYF
TGCGCCAGCAGCCCGGACAGTCCCTACGAGCAGTACTTC
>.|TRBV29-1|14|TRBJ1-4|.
CSVGQVGGREKLFF
TGCAGCGTGGGACAAGTCGGGGGCCGCGAAAAACTGTTTTTT
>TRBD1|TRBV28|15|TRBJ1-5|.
CASIFIGQVTEPQHF
TGTGCCAGCATCTTTATCGGACAGGTCACCGAGCCCCAGCATTTT
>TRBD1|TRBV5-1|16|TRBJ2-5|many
CASSYTGQAEGETQYF
TGCGCCAGCAGCTATACCGGACAGGCGGAAGGAGAGACCCAGTACTTC
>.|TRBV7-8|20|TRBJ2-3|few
CASSLAGIGRQNPSTDTQYF
TGTGCCAGCAGCTTAGCAGGTATCGGTCGACAGAATCCCAGCACAGATACGCAGTATTTT
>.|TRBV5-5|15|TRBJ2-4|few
CASCEGGSAKNIQYF
TGTGCCAGCTGCGAGGGCGGTTCGGCCAAAAACATTCAGTACTTC
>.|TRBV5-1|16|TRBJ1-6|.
CASSSDTSSYNSPLHF
TGCGCCAGCAGCTCGGACACCAGCTCCTATAATTCACCCCTCCACTTT
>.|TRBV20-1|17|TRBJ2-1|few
CSARDLRGKSSYNEQFF
TGCAGTGCTAGAGATCTTAGGGGAAAGAGCTCCTACAATGAGCAGTTCTTC
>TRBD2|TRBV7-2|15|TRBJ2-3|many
CASSRQRGYTDTQYF
TGTGCCAGCAGCCGCCAGCGGGGGTACACAGATACGCAGTATTTT
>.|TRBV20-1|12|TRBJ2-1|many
CSASGGYNEQFF
TGCAGTGCTAGCGGGGGATACAATGAGCAGTTCTTC
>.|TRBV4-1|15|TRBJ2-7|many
CASSQEWTRSYEQYF
TGCGCCAGCAGCCAAGAATGGACGAGATCCTACGAGCAGTACTTC
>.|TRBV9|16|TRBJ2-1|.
CASSVASLLSYNEQFF
TGTGCCAGCAGCGTAGCCTCCCTCCTCTCCTACAATGAGCAGTTCTTC
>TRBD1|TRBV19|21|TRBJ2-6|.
CASRTGSLKGQAPSGANVLTF
TGTGCCAGTAGGACTGGAAGCCTTAAGGGACAGGCTCCCTCTGGGGCCAACGTCCTGACTTTC
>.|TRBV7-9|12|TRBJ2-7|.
CASSLGGVEQYF
TGTGCCAGCAGCTTGGGCGGAGTCGAGCAGTACTTC
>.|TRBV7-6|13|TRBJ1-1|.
CASSLQGNTGAFF
TGTGCCAGCAGCTTACAGGGAAACACTGGAGCTTTCTTT
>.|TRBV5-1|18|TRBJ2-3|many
CASRFGGTNTQPTDTQYF
TGCGCCAGCAGATTTGGGGGGACAAATACACAACCCACAGATACGCAGTATTTT
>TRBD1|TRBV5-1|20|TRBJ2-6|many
CASSSPNRTGALSGANVLTF
TGCGCCAGCAGCTCCCCCAACCGGACAGGGGCATTATCTGGGGCCAACGTCCTGACTTTC
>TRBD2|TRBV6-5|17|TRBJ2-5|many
CASSYSLSGGASETQYF
TGTGCCAGCAGTTATTCCCTGAGCGGGGGGGCCAGTGAGACCCAGTACTTC
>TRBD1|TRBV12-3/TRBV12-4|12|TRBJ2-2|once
CTGQGNTGELFF
TGTACCGGACAGGGGAACACCGGGGAGCTGTTTTTT
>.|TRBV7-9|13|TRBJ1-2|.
CASSRDEKAGYTF
TGTGCCAGCAGCAGAGATGAAAAAGCTGGCTACACCTTC
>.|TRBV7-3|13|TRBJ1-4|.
CASSKTPGEKLFF
TGTGCCAGCAGCAAGACCCCCGGCGAAAAACTGTTTTTT